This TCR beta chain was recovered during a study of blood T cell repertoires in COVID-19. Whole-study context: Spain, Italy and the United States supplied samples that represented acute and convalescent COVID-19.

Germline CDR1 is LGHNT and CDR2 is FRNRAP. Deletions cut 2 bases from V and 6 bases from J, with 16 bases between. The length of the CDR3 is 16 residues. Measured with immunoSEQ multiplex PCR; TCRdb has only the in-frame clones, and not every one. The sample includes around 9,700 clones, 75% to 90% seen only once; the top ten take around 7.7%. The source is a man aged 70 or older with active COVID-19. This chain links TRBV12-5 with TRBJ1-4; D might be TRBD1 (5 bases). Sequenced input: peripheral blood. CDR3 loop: CASGLLRTYRHEKLFF. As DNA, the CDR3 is TGTGCTAGTGGTTTGCTTCGGACATATAGGCATGAAAAACTGTTTTTT.